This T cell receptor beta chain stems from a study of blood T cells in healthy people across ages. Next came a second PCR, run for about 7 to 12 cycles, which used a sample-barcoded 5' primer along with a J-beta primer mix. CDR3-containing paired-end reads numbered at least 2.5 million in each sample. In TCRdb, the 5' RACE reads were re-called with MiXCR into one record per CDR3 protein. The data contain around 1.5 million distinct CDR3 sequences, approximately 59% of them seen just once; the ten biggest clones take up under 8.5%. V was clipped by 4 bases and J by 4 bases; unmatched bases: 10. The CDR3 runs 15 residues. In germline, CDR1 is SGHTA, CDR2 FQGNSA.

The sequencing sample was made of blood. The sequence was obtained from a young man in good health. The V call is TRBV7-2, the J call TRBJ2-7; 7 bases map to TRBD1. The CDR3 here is CASSSQTGNLYEQYF. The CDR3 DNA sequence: TGTGCCAGCAGCTCCCAGACAGGGAACCTATACGAGCAGTACTTC.